This T cell receptor (beta chain) was captured by sequencing in a study of T cells in localized non-small cell lung cancer (dated by TCRdb to the early 2020s). With respect to the entire study: Comparing tumors with uninvolved tumor-adjacent lungs, the study looked at the T cell repertoires of 236 patients with early-stage NSCLC. NSCLC patients had a mean age of roughly 66 years, and around 140 were male and more than 90 female. The cohort was made up of approximately 250 treatment-naive NSCLC patients whose localized lung tumors had been resected. On the study overall, not on this receptor specifically: Uninvolved tumor-adjacent lung showed the highest T cell clonality, higher than tumor, which suggests more focused antigenic responses in the uninvolved tumor-adjacent lung. Since the design was exploratory, TCR variables were selected using unadjusted p-values with no false-discovery rate correction. Multi-region tumor sequencing was not performed, so intratumor heterogeneity could not be excluded. Longer overall survival was associated with higher blood T cell density, whereas shorter survival was associated with higher adjacent-lung clonality. A median of roughly 56 of the top 100 tumor clones were detected in paired uninvolved adjacent lung, and under 30 of these tumor clones were also found among the top 100 clones of the paired uninvolved adjacent lung.

This clone has just one count. What antigen it recognizes has not been identified. No base-level quality is on record; no much larger clone is a single base apart. At diagnosis, tumor, uninvolved tumor-adjacent lung and peripheral blood were collected and then preserved as a mix of FFPE and fresh-frozen material. TCR beta CDR3 regions were sequenced from DNA using the immunoSEQ Assay. Per the original workflow: To compute T cell density, TCR beta template counts were normalized to usable DNA, which was estimated by amplifying housekeeping genes. Richness was estimated using the preseqR package, with extrapolation to 400,000 templates for PBMC samples and to 120,000 templates for tissue samples. Clonality was defined as one minus Pielou's evenness. Differential abundance testing on productive amino-acid clonotypes, with a minimum total count of 5 and an alpha of 0.1, was used to identify tissue-enriched TCRs. The Jaccard Index and the Morisita Overlap Index were used to quantify repertoire overlap between compartments. GLIPH grouped TCR beta CDR3s together with public tetramer-defined viral CDR3s, and a viral motif had to include at least three viral sequences and show V-gene enrichment. TCRdb holds this immuneACCESS table with in-frame rearrangements only. Some clones are missing; in checked studies, unresolved V genes explain under half, and the rest has no known cause. For V, J and clone size, that table is used; D and trimming come from the DNA. The sample table lists 5,500 to 6,500 clones, approximately 40% of them with a count of one. Jointly, the top ten make up more than 9% of the sample.

V is clipped by 7 bases and J by 1 base, and the sequence between their germline boundaries is 19 bases long. CDR3 length: 16 amino acids, cysteine to phenylalanine. CDR3 DNA is the only sequence kept; it has 48 bases, read in frame from the first base. This sample comprised lung tumor tissue, obtained before any cancer treatment. The TCR originated in a woman aged 40-69 years with stage II squamous cell lung carcinoma. The rearranged chain carries TRBV23-1 and TRBJ2-5, and perhaps TRBD1 as D gene, on 6 matching bases. TRBV23-1 is known as an ORF, though its function is uncertain. The CDR3 in this case is CASIKQGSQAQETQYF. The DNA reads TGCGCCAGCATTAAGCAGGGGAGCCAGGCCCAAGAGACCCAGTACTTC.